The 23 T cell receptor beta chains reported below all come from one sample, sequenced in a study of cytomegalovirus exposure and HLA in healthy donors. Method: immunoSEQ multiplex PCR; TCRdb's copy keeps in-frame clones and lacks some. The sample consists of about 73,000 clones, about 90% of them appearing once. Material: PBMCs. These receptor sequences come from a young woman in good health and CMV-seropositive.

The chain employs TRBV2 and TRBJ2-3; TRBD2 agrees at 10 bases. Looked up from germline, CDR1 is SNHLY and CDR2 is FYNNEI. V lost 6 bases and J lost 2; bases outside the gene matches: 5. The length of the CDR3 is 15 residues. The chain's CDR3 is CASSELAGNTDTQYF. CDR3 bases: TGTGCCAGCAGCGAACTAGCGGGAAACACAGATACGCAGTATTTT.

The chain joins TRBV2 to TRBJ1-2, with 7 bases matching TRBD1. The V gene end was trimmed by 4 bases and the J gene end by 5 bases; junction bases not matched to a gene: 10. Germline CDR1 is SNHLY and CDR2 is FYNNEI. This CDR3 region has 15 residues. In nucleotides, the CDR3 is TGTGCCAGCAGTGGACCGGGACAGACATCGTATGGCTACACCTTC. Translated: CASSGPGQTSYGYTF.

The CDR3 sequence is CASTPRGGVSNQPQHF. The CDR3 coding sequence is TGTGCCAGCACCCCGAGAGGGGGTGTCAGCAATCAGCCCCAGCATTTT. The rearrangement links TRBV27 to TRBJ1-5; weak D call: TRBD1 (6 bases). V lost 7 bases and J 1 base, leaving 17 bases between the germline ends. This CDR3 region has 16 residues. CDR1 is MNHEY and CDR2 is SMNVEV in the germline V gene (reference sequence).

This chain connects TRBV27 to TRBJ2-1; 9 bases align to TRBD2. The CDR3 consists of 19 residues. V lost 4 bases, J lost 9 bases, and 22 bases stayed unmatched. Germline CDR1 reads MNHEY; CDR2 reads SMNVEV (reference sequence). As DNA, the CDR3 is TGTGCCAGCAGTTCGCCCCCGGGACTAGCTAATCCTCGGGGGGTTGAGCAGTTCTTC. The encoded protein is CASSSPPGLANPRGVEQFF.

V usage is TRBV4-3 and J usage is TRBJ2-1; D remains ambiguous. This CDR3 contains 17 residues. Germline CDR1 and CDR2: LGHNA and YSLEER. Trimming took 2 bases from V and 0 from J, leaving 14 bases between them. CDR3 nucleotides: TGCGCCAGCAGCCAACTAATAGACACCAGCTCCTACAATGAGCAGTTCTTC. Translated, it gives CASSQLIDTSSYNEQFF.

The chain recombines TRBV7-2 with TRBJ2-5; D perhaps matches TRBD1 (6 bases). This CDR3 has 15 amino acids. Germline V CDR1 and CDR2: SGHTA, FQGNSA. The V end lost 1 base, the J end lost 5 bases, and 14 bases lay between the germline ends. The CDR3 nucleotides are TGTGCCAGCAGCTTAGTTCCTGGGGGCTGGGAGACCCAGTACTTC. This codes for CASSLVPGGWETQYF.

This chain uses TRBV4-2 with TRBJ1-6; 7 positions agree with TRBD1. With V trimmed by 3 bases and J by 7 bases, 6 bases remained unmatched. The CDR3 totals 15 residues. Per germline, CDR1 LGHNA and CDR2 YNFKEQ. CDR3 bases: TGTGCCAGCAGCCATGGAGACAGGGAAAATTCACCCCTCCACTTT. Its translation is CASSHGDRENSPLHF.

The chain couples TRBV30 to TRBJ1-1; D unclear. CDR1 is GTSNPN and CDR2 is SVGIG in the germline V gene (reference sequence). The CDR3 covers 13 residues. V was pared by 4 bases and J by 0 bases, with 9 bases between. The CDR3: CAWNRDLNTEAFF. The CDR3 nucleotides are TGTGCCTGGAACAGAGATCTGAACACTGAAGCTTTCTTT. Full variable domain (remainder filled in from reference TRBV30 and TRBJ1-1): SQTIHQWPATLVQPVGSPLSLECTVEGTSNPNLYWYRQAAGRGLQLLFYSVGIGQISSEVPQNLSASRPQDRQFILSSKKLLLSDSGFYLCAWNRDLNTEAFFGQGTRLTVV.

The V gene is TRBV28, the J gene TRBJ2-2; D is unclear. Germline V CDR1 and CDR2: MDHEN, SYDVKM. The ends were cut back, 3 bases at V and 7 bases at J, with 9 bases in the middle. This CDR3 contains 13 residues. The CDR3 region is CASSFTGSGELFF. The CDR3 coding sequence is TGTGCCAGCAGTTTCACGGGTAGCGGGGAGCTGTTTTTT. Drawing the rest from reference TRBV28 and TRBJ2-2, the complete variable domain is DVKVTQSSRYLVKRTGEKVFLECVQDMDHENMFWYRQDPGLGLRLIYFSYDVKMKEKGDIPEGYSVSREKKERFSLILESASTNQTSMYLCASSFTGSGELFFGEGSRLTVL.

The V call is TRBV30, the J call TRBJ2-7; the match to TRBD2 covers 13 bases. Trimming at V came to 1 base and at J to 7 bases, leaving 4 bases not matched to a gene. This CDR3 has 14 amino acids. Germline V gene data show CDR1 as GTSNPN and CDR2 as SVGIG (reference sequence). In DNA form, the CDR3 reads TGTGCCTGGAGTGGCGGACTAGCGGGAGAAGAGCAGTACTTC. Amino acids: CAWSGGLAGEEQYF.

The chain employs TRBV10-3 and TRBJ2-7, with 7 bases lining up with TRBD2. With 3 bases clipped from V and 1 base from J, the junction kept 3 bases outside the gene matches. The CDR3 spans 14 residues. CDR1 and CDR2 (germline): ENHRY, SYGVKD. The DNA for the CDR3 is TGTGCCATCAGTGAAAGCGGGAATTCCTACGAGCAGTACTTC. Its protein product is CAISESGNSYEQYF.

The chain combines TRBV7-6 with TRBJ2-2; weak D call: TRBD1 (6 bases). Germline V lookup: CDR1 SGHVS, CDR2 FNYEAQ. V gave up 5 bases and J gave up 3 bases, with 25 bases separating them. The CDR3 is 19 amino acids. CDR3 amino acids: CASSKPRGRRFGDTGELFF. The CDR3 nucleotides read TGTGCCAGCAGCAAACCCAGGGGTCGCAGGTTCGGGGACACCGGGGAGCTGTTTTTT.

Written as DNA, the CDR3 is TGTGCCAGCAGTGAAGAAAGGCGGGTGAACACCGGGGAGCTGTTTTTT. Its translation: CASSEERRVNTGELFF. This chain links TRBV2 with TRBJ2-2; D possibly corresponds to TRBD2 (5 bases). The CDR3 covers 16 residues. Trimming left V 1 base short and J 1 base short, with 10 bases between. CDR1 is SNHLY, CDR2 FYNNEI, per germline. Combining the CDR3 with reference TRBV2 and TRBJ2-2 gives the whole variable domain EPEVTQTPSHQVTQMGQEVILRCVPISNHLYFYWYRQILGQKVEFLVSFYNNEISEKSEIFDDQFSVERPDGSNFTLKIRSTKLEDSAMYFCASSEERRVNTGELFFGEGSRLTVL.

J is TRBJ1-1 and V is TRBV7-2; maybe TRBD1 (6 bases). Germline V lookup: CDR1 SGHTA, CDR2 FQGNSA. CDR3 length: 13 amino acids. The V and J ends lost 1 base and 6 bases respectively, with 9 bases between them. The chain's CDR3 is CASSLDRVAEAFF. The CDR3 DNA reads TGTGCCAGCAGCTTAGACAGGGTAGCTGAAGCTTTCTTT. Full variable domain (rest looked up from reference TRBV7-2 and TRBJ1-1): GAGVSQSPSNKVTEKGKDVELRCDPISGHTALYWYRQSLGQGLEFLIYFQGNSAPDKSGLPSDRFSAERTGGSVSTLTIQRTQQEDSAVYLCASSLDRVAEAFFGQGTRLTVV.

The J gene is TRBJ1-4, the V gene TRBV27; no clear D gene. V was clipped by 5 bases and J by 4 bases, with 11 bases between them. The CDR3 consists of 14 residues. CDR1 is MNHEY and CDR2 is SMNVEV in the germline V gene (reference sequence). CDR3 coding DNA: TGTGCCAGCAGTCTCGGGAGTATTAATGAAAAACTGTTTTTT. This encodes CASSLGSINEKLFF.

This clone appeared a single time. The V call is TRBV19, the J call TRBJ2-7; TRBD2 matches 7 bases. V trimming: 6 bases; J trimming: 3 bases; junction bases outside the gene matches: 20. The CDR3 consists of 18 residues. The germline gives CDR1 LNHDA, CDR2 SQIVND (reference sequence). CDR3 nucleotide sequence: TGTGCCAGTAGCCGACTAGCCAAACCCTCCCAGGAGAACTACGAGCAGTACTTC. This translates into CASSRLAKPSQENYEQYF. The full variable domain, in which reference TRBV19 and TRBJ2-7 provide the parts outside the CDR3, is DGGITQSPKYLFRKEGQNVTLSCEQNLNHDAMYWYRQDPGQGLRLIYYSQIVNDFQKGDIAEGYSVSREKKESFPLTVTSAQKNPTAFYLCASSRLAKPSQENYEQYFGPGTRLTVT.

The sample holds one count of this clone. An end of the junction differs from the germline gene, which may be a read error. The V gene is TRBV10-3, the J gene TRBJ2-1; TRBD2 is a possible D gene (6 bases). CDR1 and CDR2 (germline): ENHRY, SYGVKD. This CDR3 comprises 13 residues. CDR3 sequence reads: CAIRGDSDNEQFF. CDR3 coding DNA: TGTGCCATCAGAGGGGACTCCGACAATGAGCAGTTCTTC.

The chain links TRBV28 to TRBJ2-1, with 8 nucleotides matching TRBD2. From germline, CDR1 is MDHEN and CDR2 SYDVKM. V shed 7 bases and J 4 bases; nucleotides not matched to a gene: 12. The CDR3 totals 16 residues. CDR3 protein: CASTPRVSGRYNEQFF. CDR3 nucleotide sequence: TGTGCCAGCACCCCCAGGGTGAGCGGGAGATACAATGAGCAGTTCTTC.

This clone was detected once. The chain joins TRBV7-6 to TRBJ2-1; 14 nucleotides line up with TRBD2. The CDR3 totals 16 residues. The V gene end was trimmed by 1 base and the J gene end by 7 bases; junction bases not matched to a gene: 3. In germline, CDR1 is SGHVS, CDR2 FNYEAQ. The chain's CDR3 is CASSLGTSGRPNEQFF. The CDR3 DNA is TGTGCCAGCAGCTTAGGGACTAGCGGGAGGCCTAATGAGCAGTTCTTC.

The CDR3 sequence: CASSSGQGSESSPLHF. The CDR3 DNA sequence: TGTGCCAGCAGCTCGGGACAGGGGAGTGAGAGTTCACCCCTCCACTTT. This sequence joins TRBV7-2 and TRBJ1-6, with TRBD1 matching over 10 bases. CDR3 size: 16 residues. The germline V gene encodes CDR1 SGHTA and CDR2 FQGNSA. The V and J ends lost 4 bases and 9 bases, in that order; junction bases with no gene match: 9. Complete variable domain (other parts from reference TRBV7-2 and TRBJ1-6): GAGVSQSPSNKVTEKGKDVELRCDPISGHTALYWYRQSLGQGLEFLIYFQGNSAPDKSGLPSDRFSAERTGGSVSTLTIQRTQQEDSAVYLCASSSGQGSESSPLHFGNGTRLTVT.

The CDR3 region is CASSSGTSGQVEQFF. The CDR3 DNA reads as TGTGCCAGCAGCTCGGGGACTAGCGGGCAAGTGGAGCAGTTCTTC. The chain combines TRBV7-9 with TRBJ2-1, with 12 bases aligning to TRBD2. Germline V lookup: CDR1 SEHNR, CDR2 FQNEAQ (reference sequence). Trimming took 4 bases from V and 10 from J; bases not matched to a gene: 8. This CDR3 spans 15 amino acids.

V gene TRBV28 combines with J gene TRBJ2-7; no firm D call. Trimming pared 4 bases from V and 4 bases from J, leaving 8 bases between. Germline V gene lookup returns CDR1 MDHEN and CDR2 SYDVKM. The CDR3 extends over 12 amino acids. CDR3 in amino acids: CASSSLQYEQYF. As DNA, the CDR3 is TGTGCCAGCAGTTCCCTCCAGTACGAGCAGTACTTC.

This clone has just one count. V gene TRBV2 combines with J gene TRBJ1-3; the D gene is possibly TRBD1 (6 bases). CDR1 SNHLY and CDR2 FYNNEI come from the germline V gene. This CDR3 has 15 amino acids. With 6 bases removed from V and 0 bases from J, the gap between germline ends came to 12 bases. The CDR3: CASSRGQSSGNTIYF. The CDR3 nucleotides read TGTGCCAGCAGCAGAGGACAGAGCTCTGGAAACACCATATATTTT.